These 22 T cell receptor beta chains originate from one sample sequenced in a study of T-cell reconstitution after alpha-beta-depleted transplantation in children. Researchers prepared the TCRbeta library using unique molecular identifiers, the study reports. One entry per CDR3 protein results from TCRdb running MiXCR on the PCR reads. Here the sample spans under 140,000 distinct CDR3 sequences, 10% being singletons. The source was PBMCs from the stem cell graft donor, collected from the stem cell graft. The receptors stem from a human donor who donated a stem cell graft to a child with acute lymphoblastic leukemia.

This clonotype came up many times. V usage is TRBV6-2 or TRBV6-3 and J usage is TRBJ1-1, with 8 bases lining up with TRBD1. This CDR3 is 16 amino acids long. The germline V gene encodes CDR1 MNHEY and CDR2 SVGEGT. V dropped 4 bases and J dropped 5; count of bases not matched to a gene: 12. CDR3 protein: CASSSPPRDRGTEAFF. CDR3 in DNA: TGTGCCAGCAGTTCTCCACCTCGCGACAGGGGAACTGAAGCTTTCTTT.

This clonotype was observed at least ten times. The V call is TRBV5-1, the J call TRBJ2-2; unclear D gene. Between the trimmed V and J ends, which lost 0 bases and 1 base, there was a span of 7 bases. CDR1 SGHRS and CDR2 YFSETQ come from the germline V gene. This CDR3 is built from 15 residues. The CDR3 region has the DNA TGCGCCAGCAGCTTGGCCGCAGGGAACACCGGGGAGCTGTTTTTT. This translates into CASSLAAGNTGELFF.

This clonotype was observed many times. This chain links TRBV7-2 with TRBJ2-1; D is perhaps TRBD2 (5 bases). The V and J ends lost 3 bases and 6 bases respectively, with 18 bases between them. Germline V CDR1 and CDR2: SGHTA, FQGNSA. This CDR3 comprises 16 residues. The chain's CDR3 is CASSFLKATRANEQFF. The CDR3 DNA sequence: TGTGCCAGCAGCTTCCTTAAAGCAACTAGGGCCAATGAGCAGTTCTTC.

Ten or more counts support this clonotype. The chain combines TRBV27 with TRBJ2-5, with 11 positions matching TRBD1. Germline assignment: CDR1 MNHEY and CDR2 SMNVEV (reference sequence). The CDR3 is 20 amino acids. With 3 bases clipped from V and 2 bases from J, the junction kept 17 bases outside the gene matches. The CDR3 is CASSFSGGGQGVSGQETQYF. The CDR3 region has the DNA TGTGCCAGCAGTTTCTCGGGTGGGGGACAGGGGGTTAGCGGACAAGAGACCCAGTACTTC.

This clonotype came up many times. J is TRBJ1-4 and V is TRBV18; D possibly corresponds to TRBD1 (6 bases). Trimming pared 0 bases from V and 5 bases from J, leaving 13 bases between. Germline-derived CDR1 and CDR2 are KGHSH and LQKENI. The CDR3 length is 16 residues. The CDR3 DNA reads TGTGCCAGCTCACCACCGGTGGACAGATGGAATGAAAAACTGTTTTTT. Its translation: CASSPPVDRWNEKLFF.

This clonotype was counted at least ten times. The CDR3 is CSARSQAGEYNEQFF. The CDR3 DNA reads TGCAGTGCTAGATCCCAAGCGGGGGAATACAATGAGCAGTTCTTC. V and J are TRBV20-1 and TRBJ2-1; TRBD2 matches 8 bases. V lost 2 bases to trimming and J lost 4 bases; unmatched junction nucleotides: 7. The CDR3 covers 15 residues. Germline V gives CDR1 DFQATT, CDR2 SNEGSKA (reference sequence).

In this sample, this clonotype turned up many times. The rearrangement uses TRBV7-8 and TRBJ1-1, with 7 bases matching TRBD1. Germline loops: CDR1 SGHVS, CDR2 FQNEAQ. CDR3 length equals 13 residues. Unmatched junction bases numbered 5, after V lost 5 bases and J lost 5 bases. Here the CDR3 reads CASSLDRETEAFF. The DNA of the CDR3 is TGTGCCAGCAGCCTCGACAGGGAAACTGAAGCTTTCTTT.

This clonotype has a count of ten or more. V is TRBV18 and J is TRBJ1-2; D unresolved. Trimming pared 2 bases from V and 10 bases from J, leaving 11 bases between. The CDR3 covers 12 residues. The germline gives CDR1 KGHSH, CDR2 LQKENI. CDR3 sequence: CASSPIKGSYTF. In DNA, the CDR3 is TGTGCCAGCTCACCAATCAAGGGCTCCTACACCTTC.

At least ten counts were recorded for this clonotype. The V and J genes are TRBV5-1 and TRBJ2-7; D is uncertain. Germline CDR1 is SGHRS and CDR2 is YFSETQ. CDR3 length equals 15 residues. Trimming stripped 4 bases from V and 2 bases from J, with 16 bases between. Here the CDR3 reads CASSTTVGRTYEQYF. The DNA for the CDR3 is TGCGCCAGCAGCACGACCGTTGGACGGACCTACGAGCAGTACTTC.

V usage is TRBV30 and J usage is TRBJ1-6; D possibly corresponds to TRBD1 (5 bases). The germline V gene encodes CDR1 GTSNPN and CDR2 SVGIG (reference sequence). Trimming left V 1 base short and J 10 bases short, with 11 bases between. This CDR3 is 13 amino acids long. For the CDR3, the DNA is TGTGCCTGGAGTGAAGGGGCAGGGTCACCCCTCCACTTT. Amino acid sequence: CAWSEGAGSPLHF.

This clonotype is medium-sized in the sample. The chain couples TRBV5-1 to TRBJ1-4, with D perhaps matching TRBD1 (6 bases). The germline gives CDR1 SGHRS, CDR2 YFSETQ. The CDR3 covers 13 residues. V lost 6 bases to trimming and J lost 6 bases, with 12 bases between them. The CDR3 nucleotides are TGCGCCAGCACCACAGGGACGGATGAAAAACTGTTTTTT. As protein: CASTTGTDEKLFF.

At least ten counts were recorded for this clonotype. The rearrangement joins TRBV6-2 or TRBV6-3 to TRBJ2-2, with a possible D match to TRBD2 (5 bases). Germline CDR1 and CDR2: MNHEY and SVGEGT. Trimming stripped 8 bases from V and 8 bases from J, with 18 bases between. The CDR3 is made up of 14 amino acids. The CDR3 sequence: CASCEVLDYGELFF. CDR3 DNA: TGTGCCAGCTGTGAGGTGCTCGACTATGGGGAGCTGTTTTTT.

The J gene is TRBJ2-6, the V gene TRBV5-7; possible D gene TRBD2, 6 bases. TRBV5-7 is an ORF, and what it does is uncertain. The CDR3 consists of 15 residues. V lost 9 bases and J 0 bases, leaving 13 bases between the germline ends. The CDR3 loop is CAMSFGSSGANVLTF. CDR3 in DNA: TGTGCCATGAGCTTCGGGAGCTCTGGGGCCAACGTCCTGACTTTC.

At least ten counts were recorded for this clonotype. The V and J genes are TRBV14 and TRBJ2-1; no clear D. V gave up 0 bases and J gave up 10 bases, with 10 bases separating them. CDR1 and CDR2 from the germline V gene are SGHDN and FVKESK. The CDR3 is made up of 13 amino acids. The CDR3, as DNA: TGTGCCAGCAGCCAAGAACAGCTAACAGAGCAGTTCTTC. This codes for CASSQEQLTEQFF.

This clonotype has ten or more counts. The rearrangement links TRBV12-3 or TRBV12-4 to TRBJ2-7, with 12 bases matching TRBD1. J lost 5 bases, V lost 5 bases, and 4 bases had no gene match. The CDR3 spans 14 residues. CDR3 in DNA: TGTGCCAGCAGTGGGGACAGGGGGCGCGACGAGCAGTACTTC. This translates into CASSGDRGRDEQYF.

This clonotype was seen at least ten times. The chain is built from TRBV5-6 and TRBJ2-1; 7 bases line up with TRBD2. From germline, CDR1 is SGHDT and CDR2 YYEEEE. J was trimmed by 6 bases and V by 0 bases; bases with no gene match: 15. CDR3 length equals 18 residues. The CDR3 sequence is CASSLGGSRTSGSNEQFF. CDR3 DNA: TGTGCCAGCAGCTTGGGAGGCTCGAGGACTAGTGGCAGCAATGAGCAGTTCTTC.

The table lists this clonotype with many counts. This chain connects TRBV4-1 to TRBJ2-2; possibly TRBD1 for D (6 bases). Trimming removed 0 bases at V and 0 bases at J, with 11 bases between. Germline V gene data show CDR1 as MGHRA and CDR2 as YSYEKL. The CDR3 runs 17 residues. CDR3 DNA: TGCGCCAGCAGCCAAGAGCGACAGGCTGCGAACACCGGGGAGCTGTTTTTT. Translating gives CASSQERQAANTGELFF.

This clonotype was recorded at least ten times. The CDR3 DNA is TGCGCCAGCAGCTTGGAACTAGCGGGAATGCGGGAGACCCAGTACTTC. Amino acids: CASSLELAGMRETQYF. J is TRBJ2-5 and V is TRBV5-1; TRBD2 aligns across 10 bases. The ends lost 0 bases at V and 5 bases at J; junction bases unmatched: 7. This CDR3 spans 16 amino acids. The germline V gene has CDR1 SGHRS and CDR2 YFSETQ.

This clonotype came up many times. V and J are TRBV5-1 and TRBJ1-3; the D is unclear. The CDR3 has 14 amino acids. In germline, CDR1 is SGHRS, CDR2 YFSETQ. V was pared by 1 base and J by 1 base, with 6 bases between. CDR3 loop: CASSLYTSGNTIYF. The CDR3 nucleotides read TGCGCCAGCAGCTTGTATACGTCTGGAAACACCATATATTTT.

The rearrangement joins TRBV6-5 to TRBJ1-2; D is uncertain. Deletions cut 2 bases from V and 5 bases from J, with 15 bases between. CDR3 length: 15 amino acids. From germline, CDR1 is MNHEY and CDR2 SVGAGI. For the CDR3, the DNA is TGTGCCAGCAGTTACCGGACGGGGTTGGAGTATGGCTACACCTTC. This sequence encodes CASSYRTGLEYGYTF.

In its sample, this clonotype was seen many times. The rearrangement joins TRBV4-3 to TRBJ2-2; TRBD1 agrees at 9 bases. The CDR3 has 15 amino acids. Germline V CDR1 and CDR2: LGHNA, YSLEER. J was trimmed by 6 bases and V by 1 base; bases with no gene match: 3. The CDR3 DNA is TGCGCCAGCAGCCAAGTGGGGACAGGGTCCGGGGAGCTGTTTTTT. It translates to CASSQVGTGSGELFF.

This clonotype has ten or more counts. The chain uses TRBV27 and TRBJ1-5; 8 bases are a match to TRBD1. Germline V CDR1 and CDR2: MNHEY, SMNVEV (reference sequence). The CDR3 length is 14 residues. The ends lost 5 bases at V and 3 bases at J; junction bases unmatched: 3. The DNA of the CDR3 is TGTGCCAGCAGTCCGACAGGGGACAATCAGCCCCAGCATTTT. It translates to CASSPTGDNQPQHF.